Listed here are 23 T cell receptor beta chains from one sample, sequenced in a study of glioma-infiltrating T cells. The iRepertoire nested amplicon-rescue multiplex PCR amplified TCR alpha and beta CDR3s from RNA. Using its own MiXCR run on the multiplex PCR reads, TCRdb lists one record per CDR3 protein. Altogether 100,000 to 150,000 distinct CDR3 sequences are present, under 25% being singletons, with the ten largest covering about a quarter. Sample: glioma tissue, nonneoplastic brain tissue, or PBMCs (not recorded which). These receptors were taken from a human donor with low-grade glioma or glioblastoma, undergoing nonglioma brain surgery, or in good health (not recorded which).

The genes are TRBV3-1 and TRBJ2-5, with D tentatively TRBD2 (7 bases). Trimming pared 0 bases from V and 5 bases from J, leaving 10 bases between. This CDR3 is built from 14 residues. CDR1 is LGHDT and CDR2 is YNNKEL in the germline V gene (reference sequence). The CDR3 DNA reads as TGTGCCAGCAGCCAAGATTCGGGGGGCGAGACCCAGTACTTC. Amino acid sequence: CASSQDSGGETQYF.

This clonotype came up many times. This chain uses TRBV27 with TRBJ1-6; perhaps TRBD1 as D (6 bases). There are 17 residues in the CDR3. The V and J ends lost 5 bases and 8 bases respectively, with 22 bases between them. Looked up from germline, CDR1 is MNHEY and CDR2 is SMNVEV (reference sequence). CDR3: CASSLKGPRGRDSPLHF. The DNA of the CDR3 is TGTGCCAGCAGTCTTAAGGGACCCAGGGGCCGGGATTCACCCCTCCACTTT.

The table lists this clonotype with many counts. The rearrangement joins TRBV20-1 to TRBJ2-3; 15 bases map to TRBD2. The germline V gene encodes CDR1 DFQATT and CDR2 SNEGSKA (reference sequence). V trimming: 4 bases; J trimming: 4 bases; junction bases outside the gene matches: 6. The CDR3 is made up of 16 amino acids. DNA for the CDR3: TGCAGTGCTACGGGGACTAGCGGGAGGAGTGCAGATACGCAGTATTTT. It specifies CSATGTSGRSADTQYF.

The chain combines TRBV7-2 with TRBJ2-1, with 10 bases matching TRBD2. The germline V gene has CDR1 SGHTA and CDR2 FQGNSA. Trimming cost V 7 bases and J 2 bases; bases outside gene matches: 8. The CDR3 is 16 amino acids. This CDR3 is CASTFRLAGTYNEQFF. The DNA for the CDR3 is TGTGCCAGCACCTTCCGACTAGCGGGTACCTACAATGAGCAGTTCTTC.

With regard to this clonotype: A read error may explain this, as a much larger clone is one base away. This chain joins TRBV6-2 or TRBV6-3 and TRBJ2-3, with 9 bases fitting TRBD2. J lost 6 bases, V lost 6 bases, and 7 bases had no gene match. Germline assignment: CDR1 MNHEY and CDR2 SVGEGT. The CDR3 length is 14 residues. CDR3 sequence reads: CASRRGGARDTQYF. DNA of the CDR3: TGTGCCAGCAGACGCGGGGGGGCCAGGGATACGCAGTATTTT.

This clonotype was observed a few times. The chain is built from TRBV24-1 and TRBJ1-2, with D perhaps TRBD1 (6 bases). The ends were cut back, 3 bases at V and 6 bases at J, with 7 bases in the middle. Germline CDR1 and CDR2: KGHDR and SFDVKD. This CDR3 region has 12 residues. The CDR3 DNA reads TGTGCCACCAGTGATCCAGGGGATGGCTACACCTTC. It codes for CATSDPGDGYTF.

The genes are TRBV27 and TRBJ2-1, with TRBD2 matching over 7 bases. Per germline, CDR1 MNHEY and CDR2 SMNVEV (reference sequence). V gave up 6 bases and J gave up 3 bases; unmatched junction bases: 11. This CDR3 has 16 amino acids. The CDR3 spells CASSPGTRGGYNEQFF. The CDR3 DNA reads TGTGCCAGCAGCCCTGGGACTCGCGGGGGCTACAATGAGCAGTTCTTC.

This chain links TRBV5-1 with TRBJ2-1; 11 bases fit TRBD2. The CDR3 covers 17 residues. Unmatched junction bases numbered 12, after V lost 4 bases and J lost 6 bases. Germline V lookup: CDR1 SGHRS, CDR2 YFSETQ. In DNA form, the CDR3 reads TGCGCCAGCAGCCCCCGGGGTACTAGCGGGGGAGGCAATGAGCAGTTCTTC. Protein: CASSPRGTSGGGNEQFF.

This clonotype was observed at least ten times. The rearrangement links TRBV15 to TRBJ2-1, with TRBD1 matching over 10 bases. CDR1 is LNHNV, CDR2 YYDKDF, per germline (reference sequence). This CDR3 comprises 15 residues. V trimming: 6 bases; J trimming: 0 bases; junction bases outside the gene matches: 2. CDR3 loop: CATRRTGGSYNEQFF. CDR3 bases: TGTGCCACCAGGAGGACAGGGGGCTCCTACAATGAGCAGTTCTTC. Combining the CDR3 with reference TRBV15 and TRBJ2-1 gives the whole variable domain DAMVIQNPRYQVTQFGKPVTLSCSQTLNHNVMYWYQQKSSQAPKLLFHYYDKDFNNEADTPDNFQSRRPNTSFCFLDIRSPGLGDTAMYLCATRRTGGSYNEQFFGPGTRLTVL.

This clonotype was counted only a few times. The V call is TRBV6-1, the J call TRBJ2-3; TRBD1 matches at 9 bases. CDR1 is MNHNS and CDR2 is SASEGT in the germline V gene. CDR3 size: 14 residues. V shed 5 bases and J 6 bases; nucleotides not matched to a gene: 6. CDR3 sequence reads: CASSHRGPGDTQYF. The CDR3 region has the DNA TGTGCCAGCAGTCACAGGGGGCCAGGGGATACGCAGTATTTT.

This clonotype was seen repeatedly, ten times or more. The chain combines TRBV7-2 with TRBJ1-1, with 7 bases fitting TRBD1. This CDR3 is built from 15 residues. V shed 6 bases and J 5 bases; nucleotides not matched to a gene: 12. The germline V gene has CDR1 SGHTA and CDR2 FQGNSA. CDR3 residues: CASSLQGMRGTEAFF. The CDR3, as DNA: TGTGCCAGCAGTTTACAGGGGATGAGGGGAACTGAAGCTTTCTTT.

Remarks on this clonotype: Mismatch with germline at one junction end may stem from a read error. V gene TRBV20-1 combines with J gene TRBJ1-4; 9 bases are shared with TRBD1. The V gene's germline CDR1 is DFQATT and CDR2 SNEGSKA (reference sequence). The CDR3 is made up of 14 amino acids. The CDR3: CSARTGTGNEKLLF. CDR3 bases: TGCAGTGCTAGAACCGGGACAGGGAACGAAAAACTGCTTTTT.

V is TRBV19 and J is TRBJ2-7, with D perhaps matching TRBD1 (5 bases). V was pared by 3 bases and J by 0 bases, with 12 bases between. Germline CDR1 is LNHDA and CDR2 is SQIVND (reference sequence). There are 15 residues in the CDR3. CDR3 nucleotide sequence: TGTGCCAGTAGTATCAGTACAGGATTCTCCTACGAGCAGTACGTC. Its protein is CASSISTGFSYEQYV.

This clonotype was seen at least ten times. The rearrangement links TRBV28 to TRBJ1-2, with 9 bases aligning to TRBD1. Germline V CDR1 and CDR2: MDHEN, SYDVKM. The CDR3 has 12 residues. Losses at the gene ends were 8 bases for V and 5 bases for J; bases not matched to a gene: 3. The CDR3, as DNA: TGTGCCAGCTCTGACAGGGGGTATGGCTACACCTTC. As protein: CASSDRGYGYTF.

In its sample, this clonotype was seen many times. The chain joins TRBV6-1 to TRBJ2-3, with 10 bases matching TRBD2. Losses at the gene ends were 6 bases for V and 4 bases for J; bases not matched to a gene: 7. This CDR3 spans 15 amino acids. CDR1 and CDR2 from the germline V gene are MNHNS and SASEGT. Here the CDR3 reads CASSPSGGSADTQYF. The CDR3 DNA sequence: TGTGCCAGCAGCCCTAGCGGGGGTAGCGCAGATACGCAGTATTTT.

This clonotype was recorded at least ten times. The J gene is TRBJ1-2, the V gene TRBV20-1; D is perhaps TRBD1 (5 bases). The V and J ends lost 3 bases and 8 bases respectively, with 16 bases between them. This CDR3 contains 13 residues. Per germline, CDR1 DFQATT and CDR2 SNEGSKA (reference sequence). CDR3 amino acids: CSAREQGKEGYTF. The CDR3 DNA follows: TGCAGTGCTAGGGAGCAGGGAAAAGAAGGCTACACCTTC.

This chain links TRBV7-9 with TRBJ2-7; 12 bases map to TRBD2. V dropped 5 bases and J dropped 7; count of bases not matched to a gene: 6. Germline assignment: CDR1 SEHNR and CDR2 FQNEAQ (reference sequence). The CDR3 has 14 residues. The CDR3, as DNA: TGTGCCAGCAGCAACCCTAGCGGGGGGGCGGAGCAGTACGTC. Translating gives CASSNPSGGAEQYV.

This clonotype has just one count. A read error may produce the germline difference seen at one junction end. V gene TRBV10-2 combines with J gene TRBJ1-1; D gene unclear. There are 14 residues in the CDR3. CDR1 is WSHSY, CDR2 SAAADI, per germline. The CDR3 loop is CASSYEERNTEALF. CDR3 DNA: TGTGCCAGCAGTTACGAGGAACGAAACACTGAAGCTCTCTTT.

Turning to this clonotype: Since a much larger clone is just one base distant, this may be a read error. This chain uses TRBV28 with TRBJ1-5; the D is unclear. The CDR3 extends over 13 amino acids. Trimming took 6 bases from V and 7 from J, leaving 13 bases between them. Germline V gene lookup returns CDR1 MDHEN and CDR2 SYDVKM. The CDR3 protein is CASRRGWQQPQHF. The CDR3 DNA is TGTGCCAGCAGGAGAGGATGGCAACAGCCCCAGCATTTT.

In its sample, this clonotype was seen many times. The rearrangement links TRBV27 to TRBJ2-1, with TRBD1 matching 10 bases. After removal of 7 bases from V and 4 bases from J, the junction contained 10 bases not matched to a gene. CDR3 length equals 16 residues. Germline loops: CDR1 MNHEY, CDR2 SMNVEV (reference sequence). This CDR3 reads CASIITGQGIYNEQFF. CDR3 sequence (DNA): TGTGCCAGCATTATCACGGGACAGGGGATTTACAATGAGCAGTTCTTC.

With regard to this clonotype: This may arise from a read error, as a much more abundant clone is one base away. The V call is TRBV20-1, the J call TRBJ1-1; possible D gene TRBD1, 5 bases. The CDR3 contains 16 residues. With 0 bases removed from V and 2 bases from J, the gap between germline ends came to 16 bases. Germline V CDR1 and CDR2: DFQATT, SNEGSKA (reference sequence). This CDR3 reads CSARDMRRGINTEAFF. CDR3 sequence (DNA): TGCAGTGCTAGAGATATGAGGAGGGGAATAAACACTGAAGCTTTCTTT.

This clonotype was found a few times. This sequence joins TRBV19 and TRBJ1-2; D remains ambiguous. The V gene lost 3 bases and the J gene lost 3 bases, with 17 bases spanning the gap. The CDR3 has 16 residues. Germline V gene data show CDR1 as LNHDA and CDR2 as SQIVND (reference sequence). CDR3 in amino acids: CASSMNRGSDDYGYTF. The CDR3 DNA reads as TGTGCCAGTAGTATGAACAGAGGATCGGACGACTATGGCTACACCTTC.

V gene TRBV11-1 combines with J gene TRBJ2-7; D is unclear. V was cut by 1 base and J by 5 bases, with 6 bases left in between. Per germline, CDR1 SGHAT and CDR2 FQDESV (reference sequence). The CDR3 runs 12 residues. CDR3 DNA sequence: TGTGCCAGCAGCTTAGGCAGGAACGAGCAGTACGTC. This encodes CASSLGRNEQYV.